These 28 T cell receptor beta chains came from one sample sequenced in a study of T cell changes during pregnancy in multiple sclerosis. Measured with immunoSEQ multiplex PCR; TCRdb has only the in-frame clones, and not every one. The sample shows about 66,000 clones, 91% of them seen only once. Material: CD8+ T cells from peripheral blood mononuclear cells, obtained before pregnancy. The receptors were gathered from a female donor with multiple sclerosis, enrolled in a pregnancy study.

This clone was observed once. The chain uses TRBV2 and TRBJ2-7, with TRBD1 identical over 8 bases. The V and J ends lost 8 bases and 0 bases, in that order; junction bases with no gene match: 15. Germline assignment: CDR1 SNHLY and CDR2 FYNNEI. The CDR3 spans 17 residues. CDR3 sequence: CASGGRDRTYDSYEQYF. CDR3 DNA: TGTGCCAGCGGTGGCAGGGACAGGACGTACGACTCCTACGAGCAGTACTTC.

The genes are TRBV9 and TRBJ1-3, with D perhaps TRBD1 (6 bases). Germline CDR1 and CDR2: SGDLS and YYNGEE. V gave up 4 bases and J gave up 1 base, with 12 bases separating them. There are 15 residues in the CDR3. CDR3 DNA sequence: TGTGCCAGCAGCTCTTCCGGGACATCTGGAAACACCATATATTTT. Translation: CASSSSGTSGNTIYF.

The rearrangement joins TRBV9 to TRBJ2-4; possibly TRBD2 for D (6 bases). CDR1 SGDLS and CDR2 YYNGEE come from the germline V gene. V was shortened by 4 bases and J by 1 base, with 12 bases between the two germline ends. The CDR3 loop spans 15 amino acids. Written as DNA, the CDR3 is TGTGCCAGCAGCAGCCCAGGGAGGGCCAAAAACATTCAGTACTTC. Residues: CASSSPGRAKNIQYF.

The rearrangement links TRBV6-1 to TRBJ2-7; tentative D call: TRBD1 (5 bases). The germline V gene encodes CDR1 MNHNS and CDR2 SASEGT. This CDR3 has 14 residues. With 6 bases removed from V and 2 bases from J, the gap between germline ends came to 14 bases. CDR3 sequence (DNA): TGTGCCAGCAGGGCAGGGTATGATCCCTACGAGCAGTACTTC. Protein: CASRAGYDPYEQYF.

The J gene is TRBJ1-2, the V gene TRBV7-9; D not certain. The CDR3 loop spans 15 amino acids. In germline, CDR1 is SEHNR, CDR2 FQNEAQ (reference sequence). Trimming pared 5 bases from V and 4 bases from J, leaving 17 bases between. The CDR3 loop is CASSPADPGFYGYTF. The CDR3 DNA reads TGTGCCAGCAGCCCGGCAGACCCAGGCTTCTATGGCTACACCTTC.

The chain uses TRBV7-2 and TRBJ1-5; D is unresolved. The CDR3 totals 13 residues. CDR1 is SGHTA, CDR2 FQGNSA, per germline. With 4 bases removed from V and 4 bases from J, the gap between germline ends came to 8 bases. The CDR3 here is CASSSQRNQPQHF. The CDR3 region has the DNA TGTGCCAGCAGCTCCCAGCGAAATCAGCCCCAGCATTTT.

The chain couples TRBV2 to TRBJ2-7; 11 bases are a match to TRBD2. CDR1 and CDR2 from the germline V gene are SNHLY and FYNNEI. V trimming: 2 bases; J trimming: 7 bases; junction bases outside the gene matches: 7. CDR3 length: 15 residues. The CDR3 loop is CASSETSGGPEEQYF. The CDR3 DNA reads as TGTGCCAGCAGTGAAACTAGCGGGGGTCCCGAAGAGCAGTACTTC.

CDR3 DNA sequence: TGTGCCAGCAGTGAAGCGCTTTCGACTCTCCCCATAATCGCTTTCTTT. Amino acid sequence: CASSEALSTLPIIAFF. This chain uses TRBV2 with TRBJ1-1, with unresolved D. The CDR3 spans 16 residues. Germline lookup yields CDR1 SNHLY and CDR2 FYNNEI. Trimming pared 0 bases from V and 11 bases from J, leaving 22 bases between.

V is TRBV6-5 and J is TRBJ2-2, with D perhaps matching TRBD2 (5 bases). The V and J ends lost 7 bases and 4 bases respectively, with 13 bases between them. The CDR3 length is 14 residues. Germline CDR1 and CDR2: MNHEY and SVGAGI. The CDR3: CASTPGFITGELFF. The CDR3 DNA is TGTGCCAGCACCCCGGGGTTTATCACCGGGGAGCTGTTTTTT.

This chain joins TRBV13 and TRBJ2-1; the match to TRBD2 covers 13 bases. Trimming took 7 bases from V and 7 from J; bases not matched to a gene: 10. Germline lookup yields CDR1 PRHDT and CDR2 FYEKMQ (reference sequence). The CDR3 is 16 amino acids. CDR3 coding DNA: TGTGCCAGCACCGACCGGACTAGCGGGGGATTTAATGAGCAGTTCTTC. Amino acids: CASTDRTSGGFNEQFF.

This clone was found a few times. The CDR3 sequence: CASLAGSEGYEQYF. The CDR3 DNA is TGTGCCAGCCTGGCGGGCTCAGAGGGCTACGAGCAGTACTTC. The V gene is TRBV6-1, the J gene TRBJ2-7, with D perhaps TRBD2 (5 bases). This CDR3 is built from 14 residues. CDR1 MNHNS and CDR2 SASEGT come from the germline V gene. Trimming removed 8 bases at V and 3 bases at J, with 17 bases between.

This clone appeared a single time. The chain employs TRBV27 and TRBJ2-7; perhaps TRBD2 as D (6 bases). Germline-derived CDR1 and CDR2 are MNHEY and SMNVEV (reference sequence). The V and J ends lost 3 bases and 4 bases respectively, with 10 bases between them. CDR3 size: 13 residues. Here the CDR3 DNA reads TGTGCCAGCAGTTTGGGACTGGCGTACGAGCAGTACTTC. Amino acid sequence: CASSLGLAYEQYF.

The chain couples TRBV6-1 to TRBJ2-7; a possible D gene is TRBD2 (6 bases). Germline-derived CDR1 and CDR2 are MNHNS and SASEGT. The CDR3 extends over 15 amino acids. V lost 2 bases and J lost 1, with 12 bases in between. CDR3 in DNA: TGTGCCAGCAGTGAACGAGGACTACAATCCTACGAGCAGTACTTC. It translates to CASSERGLQSYEQYF.

The genes are TRBV6-5 and TRBJ2-7, with TRBD1 identical over 8 bases. Germline V gene lookup returns CDR1 MNHEY and CDR2 SVGAGI. This CDR3 is 16 amino acids long. V was pared by 2 bases and J by 2 bases, with 8 bases of the junction left unmatched. The chain's CDR3 is CASSYGFEQGAYEQYF. Written as DNA, the CDR3 is TGTGCCAGCAGTTACGGTTTCGAACAGGGGGCCTACGAGCAGTACTTC.

This clone is a singleton in its sample. The chain couples TRBV4-2 to TRBJ1-1, with 9 bases aligning to TRBD1. J lost 1 base, V lost 4 bases, and 4 bases had no gene match. This CDR3 comprises 15 residues. Germline CDR1 is LGHNA and CDR2 is YNFKEQ. CDR3 DNA: TGTGCCAGCAGCCCTAGACAGGGGGAGAACACTGAAGCTTTCTTT. This codes for CASSPRQGENTEAFF.

This chain connects TRBV5-5 to TRBJ2-7; D uncertain. This CDR3 region has 11 residues. CDR1 is SGHKS, CDR2 YYEKEE, per germline (reference sequence). With 2 bases removed from V and 4 bases from J, the gap between germline ends came to 4 bases. In nucleotides, the CDR3 is TGTGCCAGCAGCTTTTCTTACGAGCAGTACTTC. It specifies CASSFSYEQYF.

This chain joins TRBV4-2 and TRBJ2-3; 10 bases are shared with TRBD2. This CDR3 region has 16 residues. Germline V gene data show CDR1 as LGHNA and CDR2 as YNFKEQ. V shed 1 base and J 4 bases; nucleotides not matched to a gene: 5. CDR3 DNA sequence: TGTGCCAGCAGCCAAGGGCCTAGCGGGGGTTCAGATACGCAGTATTTT. It yields the protein CASSQGPSGGSDTQYF.

The chain joins TRBV6-6 to TRBJ2-1; TRBD2 agrees at 12 bases. CDR1 MNHNY and CDR2 SVGAGI come from the germline V gene (reference sequence). V shed 5 bases, J shed 7 bases, and the junction held 6 bases outside the gene matches. This CDR3 spans 15 amino acids. CDR3 DNA sequence: TGTGCCAGCAGTCTCCTAGCGGGGGGGTGGAATGAGCAGTTCTTC. It encodes CASSLLAGGWNEQFF.

The chain couples TRBV5-6 to TRBJ1-2; D call uncertain. V gave up 0 bases and J gave up 7 bases, with 7 bases separating them. Germline loops: CDR1 SGHDT, CDR2 YYEEEE. This CDR3 region has 12 residues. The CDR3 spells CASSLALFGYTF. Written as DNA, the CDR3 is TGTGCCAGCAGCTTGGCCCTATTTGGCTACACCTTC.

The chain is built from TRBV11-3 and TRBJ2-1, with D perhaps TRBD2 (7 bases). This CDR3 spans 15 amino acids. CDR1 and CDR2 (germline): SGHNT, YENEEA. V lost 2 bases, J lost 5 bases, and 13 bases lay in between. In nucleotides, the CDR3 is TGTGCCAGCAGCTTACGGGGGGCGCAGGACAATGAGCAGTTCTTC. Translated: CASSLRGAQDNEQFF.

J is TRBJ2-5 and V is TRBV11-3; TRBD1 matches 7 bases. J lost 2 bases, V lost 3 bases, and 6 bases had no gene match. The CDR3 runs 15 residues. Germline CDR1 reads SGHNT; CDR2 reads YENEEA. The CDR3 DNA is TGTGCCAGCAGCTTGGGGACAGAAAATCAAGAGACCCAGTACTTC. Translated: CASSLGTENQETQYF.

The chain recombines TRBV15 with TRBJ1-3, with D maybe TRBD1 (5 bases). Germline V gene sequence: CDR1 LNHNV, CDR2 YYDKDF (reference sequence). V was shortened by 5 bases and J by 0 bases, with 8 bases between the two germline ends. The CDR3 totals 14 residues. For the CDR3, the DNA is TGTGCCACCAGCCAGGGAATCTCTGGAAACACCATATATTTT. Translating it yields CATSQGISGNTIYF.

This clone appeared a few times. This sequence joins TRBV6-4 and TRBJ2-1, with TRBD2 identical over 13 bases. Trimming took 2 bases from V and 3 from J; bases not matched to a gene: 1. This CDR3 spans 16 amino acids. Germline-derived CDR1 and CDR2 are MRHNA and SNTAGT. In DNA, the CDR3 is TGTGCCAGCAGTGACGGGACTAGCGGGGACTACAATGAGCAGTTCTTC. This gives the protein CASSDGTSGDYNEQFF.

CDR3 in DNA: TGTGCCAGCAGCCCAGGGGCGATGAACACTGAAGCTTTCTTT. Translated, it gives CASSPGAMNTEAFF. This sequence joins TRBV7-6 and TRBJ1-1; tentatively, D is TRBD1 (6 bases). The CDR3 totals 14 residues. V lost 5 bases to trimming and J lost 0 bases, with 10 bases between them. The germline V gene has CDR1 SGHVS and CDR2 FNYEAQ. The variable domain in full, completed from reference TRBV7-6 and TRBJ1-1, reads GAGVSQSPRYKVTKRGQDVALRCDPISGHVSLYWYRQALGQGPEFLTYFNYEAQQDKSGLPNDRFSAERPEGSISTLTIQRTEQRDSAMYRCASSPGAMNTEAFFGQGTRLTVV.

The gene calls are TRBV4-1 and TRBJ2-1, with 9 bases matching TRBD2. With 1 base clipped from V and 7 bases from J, the junction kept 8 bases outside the gene matches. Germline V gives CDR1 MGHRA, CDR2 YSYEKL. This CDR3 region has 16 residues. The CDR3 loop is CASSQVRGGDWNEQFF. The DNA for the CDR3 is TGCGCCAGCAGCCAAGTGCGGGGGGGCGATTGGAATGAGCAGTTCTTC.

The rearrangement uses TRBV14 and TRBJ2-1; a possible D gene is TRBD2 (6 bases). The V and J ends lost 1 base and 4 bases respectively, with 8 bases between them. Germline lookup yields CDR1 SGHDN and CDR2 FVKESK. This CDR3 has 14 residues. The CDR3 protein is CASSQGTIYNEQFF. The CDR3 DNA follows: TGTGCCAGCAGCCAAGGGACTATATACAATGAGCAGTTCTTC.

This chain uses TRBV2 with TRBJ1-4, with a weak D call TRBD1 (5 bases). The germline V gene has CDR1 SNHLY and CDR2 FYNNEI. This CDR3 is built from 16 residues. V was trimmed by 6 bases and J by 6 bases, leaving 20 bases between them. The CDR3 is CASSAPPGRVDEKLFF. CDR3 bases: TGTGCCAGCAGCGCCCCTCCCGGCAGGGTTGATGAAAAACTGTTTTTT.

This clone was seen only a few times. The V and J genes are TRBV5-5 and TRBJ1-1; unclear D gene. Trimming stripped 0 bases from V and 3 bases from J, with 9 bases between. The CDR3 is 14 amino acids. Germline loops: CDR1 SGHKS, CDR2 YYEKEE (reference sequence). This chain's CDR3 is CASSLGTVDTEAFF. CDR3 coding DNA: TGTGCCAGCAGCTTGGGAACAGTAGACACTGAAGCTTTCTTT. The full variable domain, its missing parts supplied by reference TRBV5-5 and TRBJ1-1, is DAGVTQSPTHLIKTRGQQVTLRCSPISGHKSVSWYQQVLGQGPQFIFQYYEKEERGRGNFPDRFSARQFPNYSSELNVNALLLGDSALYLCASSLGTVDTEAFFGQGTRLTVV.